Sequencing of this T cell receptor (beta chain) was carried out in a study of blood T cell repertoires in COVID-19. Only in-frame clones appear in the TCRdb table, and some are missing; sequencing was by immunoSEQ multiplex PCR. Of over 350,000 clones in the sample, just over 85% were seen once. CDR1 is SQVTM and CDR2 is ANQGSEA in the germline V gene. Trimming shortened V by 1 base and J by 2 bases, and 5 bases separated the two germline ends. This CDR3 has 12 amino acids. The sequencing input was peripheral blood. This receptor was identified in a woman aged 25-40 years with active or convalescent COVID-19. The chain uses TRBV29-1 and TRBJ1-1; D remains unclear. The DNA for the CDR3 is TGCAGCGTTGAAGTCACAAACACTGAAGCTTTCTTT. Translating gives CSVEVTNTEAFF.